These 14 T cell receptor beta chains originate from one sample sequenced in a study of CD8+ T cells in alopecia areata. Sequencing relied on a cDNA template that was reverse transcribed from extracted RNA. The method was immunoSEQ multiplex PCR; TCRdb's version includes in-frame clones alone and lacks a portion of them. The table records roughly 180,000 clones, about three fifths of them present only once. Treatment noted: oral pan-JAK inhibitor, 5-10 mg twice daily. Source: CD4+ T cells sorted from blood, taken at week 4, from a patient treated with tofacitinib. These receptors were obtained from a human donor with alopecia areata.

The gene calls are TRBV30 and TRBJ1-6; 8 nucleotides align to TRBD1. The length of the CDR3 is 16 residues. V shed 7 bases and J 0 bases; nucleotides not matched to a gene: 8. CDR1 and CDR2 (germline): GTSNPN, SVGIG (reference sequence). The CDR3: CASNRQGSSYNSPLHF. CDR3 DNA sequence: TGTGCCTCAAACCGACAGGGGAGCTCCTATAATTCACCCCTCCACTTT. The variable domain in full, completed from reference TRBV30 and TRBJ1-6, reads SQTIHQWPATLVQPVGSPLSLECTVEGTSNPNLYWYRQAAGRGLQLLFYSVGIGQISSEVPQNLSASRPQDRQFILSSKKLLLSDSGFYLCASNRQGSSYNSPLHFGNGTRLTVT.

CDR3 coding DNA: TGCGCCAGCAGCTTGGAAACTAGCGGGGCGGCAGAGACCCAGTACTTC. Translation: CASSLETSGAAETQYF. The chain couples TRBV5-1 to TRBJ2-5; 10 bases are a match to TRBD2. The CDR3 is 16 residues long. The trim removed 0 bases at V and 4 bases at J, leaving 6 bases unmatched. The V gene's germline CDR1 is SGHRS and CDR2 YFSETQ.

This sequence joins TRBV5-1 and TRBJ2-1; 11 bases are a match to TRBD2. Trimming removed 1 base from V and 6 bases from J; junction bases left unmatched: 6. Looked up from germline, CDR1 is SGHRS and CDR2 is YFSETQ. This CDR3 has 16 amino acids. CDR3 protein: CASSLFGTSGSNEQFF. CDR3 DNA sequence: TGCGCCAGCAGCTTGTTTGGGACTAGCGGCTCCAATGAGCAGTTCTTC.

The J gene is TRBJ2-7, the V gene TRBV19, with 8 bases fitting TRBD1. The CDR3 runs to 15 residues. V lost 6 bases and J lost 0; bases outside the gene matches: 7. Per germline, CDR1 LNHDA and CDR2 SQIVND (reference sequence). The CDR3 sequence: CASRTTGGSSYEQYF. DNA of the CDR3: TGTGCCAGTAGAACAACAGGGGGGAGCTCCTACGAGCAGTACTTC.

The chain uses TRBV12-5 and TRBJ1-2, with D maybe TRBD1 (5 bases). The CDR3 runs to 15 residues. The V end was cut by 4 bases, the J end by 4 bases, with 16 bases between. Germline V lookup: CDR1 LGHNT, CDR2 FRNRAP. This chain's CDR3 is CASGSPGSGGYGYTF. CDR3 in DNA: TGTGCTAGTGGTTCGCCCGGGTCCGGGGGCTATGGCTACACCTTC.

The chain employs TRBV5-1 and TRBJ2-3; TRBD2 might be the D (6 bases). This CDR3 has 14 amino acids. Trimming removed 0 bases from V and 2 bases from J, with 7 bases in between. Germline CDR1 and CDR2: SGHRS and YFSETQ. The DNA for the CDR3 is TGCGCCAGCAGCTTGGCACTAGCCACAGATACGCAGTATTTT. Translation gives CASSLALATDTQYF. Complete variable domain (other parts from reference TRBV5-1 and TRBJ2-3): KAGVTQTPRYLIKTRGQQVTLSCSPISGHRSVSWYQQTPGQGLQFLFEYFSETQRNKGNFPGRFSGRQFSNSRSEMNVSTLELGDSALYLCASSLALATDTQYFGPGTRLTVL.

This clone was counted a few times. The chain recombines TRBV11-3 with TRBJ1-1; TRBD1 is a possible D gene (6 bases). There are 15 residues in the CDR3. Germline V gene sequence: CDR1 SGHNT, CDR2 YENEEA. Trimming took off 4 bases at V and 5 bases at J, with 17 bases between the two ends. CDR3 nucleotide sequence: TGTGCCAGCAGCTCTGGAGGCGGGGGCCGTACTGAAGCTTTCTTT. Residues: CASSSGGGGRTEAFF. Supplemented by reference TRBV11-3 and TRBJ1-1, the full variable domain reads EAGVVQSPRYKIIEKKQPVAFWCNPISGHNTLYWYLQNLGQGPELLIRYENEEAVDDSQLPKDRFSAERLKGVDSTLKIQPAELGDSAVYLCASSSGGGGRTEAFFGQGTRLTVV.

V usage is TRBV30 and J usage is TRBJ2-6; D is perhaps TRBD1 or TRBD2 (5 bases each). Trimming stripped 5 bases from V and 1 base from J, with 9 bases between. Germline CDR1 GTSNPN, CDR2 SVGIG (reference sequence). The CDR3 consists of 14 residues. The CDR3 DNA follows: TGTGCCTGGGGGACGGGATCTGGGGCCAACGTCCTGACTTTC. Translating gives CAWGTGSGANVLTF.

Here the CDR3 DNA reads TGCGCCAGCAGTCAAAATGATTGCTCGGATCAAGAGACCCAGTACTTC. Translating gives CASSQNDCSDQETQYF. The chain carries TRBV23-1 and TRBJ2-5; D not resolved. TRBV23-1 is annotated as an ORF whose role is uncertain. The V end was cut by 2 bases, the J end by 2 bases, with 15 bases between. The CDR3 runs 16 residues.

J is TRBJ1-6 and V is TRBV7-2; D is undetermined. Germline CDR1 and CDR2: SGHTA and FQGNSA. V dropped 2 bases and J dropped 4 bases, with 9 bases sitting between them. CDR3 length: 15 amino acids. The CDR3 loop reads CASSLFGNYNSPLHF. CDR3 nucleotides: TGTGCCAGCAGCTTATTCGGGAATTATAATTCACCCCTCCACTTT.

This chain connects TRBV30 to TRBJ1-2, with 9 bases that match TRBD1. Germline V gene lookup returns CDR1 GTSNPN and CDR2 SVGIG (reference sequence). The CDR3 extends over 13 amino acids. V dropped 5 bases and J dropped 5; count of bases not matched to a gene: 6. DNA of the CDR3: TGTGCCTGGGGGGACAGGGTTGAGTATGGCTACACCTTC. Its protein is CAWGDRVEYGYTF.

The V call is TRBV6-1, the J call TRBJ1-6; D not resolved. The CDR3 spans 15 residues. Trimming took off 5 bases at V and 0 bases at J, with 8 bases between the two ends. CDR1 MNHNS and CDR2 SASEGT come from the germline V gene. CDR3 sequence (DNA): TGTGCCAGCAGTCGTAAGAGCTCCTATAATTCACCCCTCCACTTT. This translates into CASSRKSSYNSPLHF.

This chain connects TRBV25-1 to TRBJ1-2; D gene uncertain. The CDR3 totals 12 residues. Germline V lookup: CDR1 MGHDK, CDR2 SYGVNS. Trimming cost V 0 bases and J 8 bases, with 7 bases left between them. CDR3 amino acids: CASSEYMAGYTF. The CDR3 DNA follows: TGTGCCAGCAGTGAATATATGGCCGGCTACACCTTC.

This clone has a single count. The gene calls are TRBV30 and TRBJ2-5; TRBD2 agrees at 8 bases. This CDR3 has 14 residues. V shed 6 bases, J shed 5 bases, and the junction held 11 bases outside the gene matches. Per the germline V gene, CDR1 is GTSNPN and CDR2 is SVGIG (reference sequence). The CDR3 region has the DNA TGTGCCTGTACGCCGGGACTAGGTGCGGAGACCCAGTACTTC. Its translation is CACTPGLGAETQYF.